The following is a T cell receptor beta chain sequence with its context. The sample originates from a study of CD8 T cells in ankylosing spondylitis. The CDR3 is 14 amino acids. V lost 6 bases to trimming and J lost 3 bases, with 12 bases between them. TCRdb itself ran the 5' RACE reads through MiXCR, one entry per CDR3 protein. The profile covers 300,000 to 350,000 distinct CDR3 sequences, with over 12% appearing a single time and roughly 1.1% taken by the ten largest. The sequence came from a male donor with ankylosing spondylitis or in good health (not recorded which). The chain combines TRBV12-3 or TRBV12-4 with TRBJ1-5; a possible D gene is TRBD1 (6 bases). Sequenced: blood, either unsorted or a sorted T cell fraction (not recorded which). CDR3: CASREQGFNQPQHF. For the CDR3, the DNA is TGTGCCAGCAGGGAACAGGGCTTCAATCAGCCCCAGCATTTT.